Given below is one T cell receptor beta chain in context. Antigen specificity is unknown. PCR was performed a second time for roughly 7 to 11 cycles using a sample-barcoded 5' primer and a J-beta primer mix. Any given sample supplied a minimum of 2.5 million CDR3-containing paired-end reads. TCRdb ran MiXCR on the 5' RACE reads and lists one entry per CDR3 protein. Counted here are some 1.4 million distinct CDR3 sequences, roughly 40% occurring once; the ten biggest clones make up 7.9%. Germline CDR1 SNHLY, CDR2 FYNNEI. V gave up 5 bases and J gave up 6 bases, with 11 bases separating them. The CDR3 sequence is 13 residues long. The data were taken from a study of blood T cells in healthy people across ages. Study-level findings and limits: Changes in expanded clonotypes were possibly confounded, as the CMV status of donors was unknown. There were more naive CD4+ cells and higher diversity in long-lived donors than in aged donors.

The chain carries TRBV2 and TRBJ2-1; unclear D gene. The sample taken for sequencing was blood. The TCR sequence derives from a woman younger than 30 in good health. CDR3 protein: CASSQDRANEQFF. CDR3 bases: TGTGCCAGCAGTCAAGACCGGGCCAATGAGCAGTTCTTC.